Detailed here is one T cell receptor (beta chain). It has no known antigen specificity. Per-base quality was not reported, and no clone a single base away is much larger than it. This entry comes from a study of T cell changes during pregnancy in multiple sclerosis (dated by TCRdb to about 2019). Study-level background: In women with multiple sclerosis, the researchers looked at how the T cell repertoire shifted as pregnancy progressed.

The CDR3 covers 15 residues, taking in both the cysteine and the phenylalanine. The sequence is cut down to CDR3 DNA, 45 bases in frame from base 1. Library preparation used the immunoSEQ multiplex PCR assay. Imported from immuneACCESS, the table was reduced by TCRdb to in-frame sequences with V and J called. These copies leave out some clones; in studies compared against another copy, an unresolved V gene accounts for under half, and the cause of the remainder is not known. This sample gives about 26,000 clones in total; approximately 92% of them show up just once. Around a sixth of the sample lies in the top ten.

This receptor chain uses TRBV12-1 and TRBJ2-7; the table gives TRBD1 as D, unverified against the DNA. TRBV12-1 is tagged as a pseudogene. This receptor was identified in a female donor with multiple sclerosis, enrolled in a pregnancy study. Sequenced here: CD8+ T cells from peripheral blood mononuclear cells, sampled in the second trimester of pregnancy. The sequence in DNA is TGTGCCAGCAGGTATTCGGACAGGAGAGGCTACGAGCAGTACTTC. This is translated as CASRYSDRRGYEQYF.